This T cell receptor (beta chain) was captured by sequencing in a study of cytomegalovirus exposure and HLA in healthy donors. General study points: In vitro confirmation showed three CMV-associated chains to be CMV antigen specific. A missense variant in DCLRE1C was later tied to TCR beta V- and J-gene trimming.

60 Vbeta and 13 Jbeta primers were used in PCR. The repertoire was sequenced with immunoSEQ multiplex PCR; TCRdb's copy has only in-frame clones and lacks some. The sample's table shows around 200,000 clones. Whereas donors were nominally healthy upon sampling, unrecorded immune exposures were probable. Notes on this clone: Its antigen is not known.

Germline V lookup: CDR1 SGHVS, CDR2 FNYEAQ. V lost 5 bases, J lost 2 bases, and 19 bases lay in between. The CDR3 consists of 16 residues. The sample comprised PBMCs. V usage is TRBV7-6 and J usage is TRBJ2-7; no firm D call. This TCR came from a woman aged 18-29 years in good health and CMV-seropositive. The CDR3 DNA reads TGTGCCAGCAGCCTGAGTTCGGGTGGAAAGACCTACGAGCAGTACTTC. This sequence encodes CASSLSSGGKTYEQYF.